The TCR beta chain under discussion was sequenced for a study of shared clonotypes between healthy human individuals. Study summary: A couple of female and a few male donors aged 18 to 49 were enrolled. Each donor contributed plates that comprised three CD4 naive, three CD4 memory, two CD8 naive and one CD8 memory.

Sequencing was performed with immunoSEQ multiplex PCR; in TCRdb, only in-frame clones are kept and a portion is missing. This table has approximately 2.1 million clones, roughly 93% appearing once. The CDR3 is 13 amino acids. V lost 3 bases and J lost 7; bases outside the gene matches: 5. The germline gives CDR1 SGHNT, CDR2 YYREEE (reference sequence). The receptor was isolated from a man in his late teens or twenties in good health. Some clones in this sample may be carry-over from other donors' samples. The chain carries TRBV5-4 and TRBJ2-3, with 7 bases matching TRBD1. Material: naive CD4+ T cells from PBMCs. Subset: CD45RA+ positively selected. This chain's CDR3 is CASSSKGANTQYF. The CDR3 region has the DNA TGTGCCAGCAGCTCTAAGGGGGCGAATACGCAGTATTTT.